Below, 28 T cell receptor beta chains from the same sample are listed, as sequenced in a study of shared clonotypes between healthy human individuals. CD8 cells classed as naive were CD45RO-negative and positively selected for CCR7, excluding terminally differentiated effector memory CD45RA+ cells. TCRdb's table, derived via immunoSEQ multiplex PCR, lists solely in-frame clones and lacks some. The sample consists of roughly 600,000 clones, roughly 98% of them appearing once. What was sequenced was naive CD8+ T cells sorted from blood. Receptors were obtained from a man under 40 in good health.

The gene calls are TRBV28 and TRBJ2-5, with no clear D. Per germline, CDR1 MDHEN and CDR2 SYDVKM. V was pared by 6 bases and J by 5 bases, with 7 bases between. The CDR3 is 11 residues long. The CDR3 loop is CASRTGETQYF. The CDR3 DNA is TGTGCCAGCAGAACTGGGGAGACCCAGTACTTC.

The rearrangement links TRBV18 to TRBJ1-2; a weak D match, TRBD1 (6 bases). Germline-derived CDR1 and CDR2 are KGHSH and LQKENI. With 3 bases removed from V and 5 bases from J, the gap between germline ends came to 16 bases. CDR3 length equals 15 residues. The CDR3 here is CASSPAQGQLYGYTF. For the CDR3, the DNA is TGTGCCAGCTCACCCGCCCAAGGACAGCTTTATGGCTACACCTTC.

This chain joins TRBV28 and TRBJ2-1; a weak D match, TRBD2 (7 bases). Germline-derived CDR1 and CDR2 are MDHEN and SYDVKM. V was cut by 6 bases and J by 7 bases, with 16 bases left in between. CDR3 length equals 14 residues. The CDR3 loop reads CASRIEGGWNEQFF. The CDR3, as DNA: TGTGCCAGCAGGATAGAGGGGGGGTGGAATGAGCAGTTCTTC.

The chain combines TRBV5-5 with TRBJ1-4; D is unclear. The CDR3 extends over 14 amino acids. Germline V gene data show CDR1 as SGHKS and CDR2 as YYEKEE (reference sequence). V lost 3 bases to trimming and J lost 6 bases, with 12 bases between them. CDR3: CASSYFPGDEKLFF. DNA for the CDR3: TGTGCCAGCAGCTACTTCCCGGGTGATGAAAAACTGTTTTTT.

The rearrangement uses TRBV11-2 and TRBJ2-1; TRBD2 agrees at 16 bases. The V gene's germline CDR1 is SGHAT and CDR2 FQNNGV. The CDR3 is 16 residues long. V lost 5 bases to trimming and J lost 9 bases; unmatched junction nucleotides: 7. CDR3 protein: CASSPGTSGRGGEQFF. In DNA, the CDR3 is TGTGCCAGCAGCCCCGGGACTAGCGGGAGGGGGGGTGAGCAGTTCTTC.

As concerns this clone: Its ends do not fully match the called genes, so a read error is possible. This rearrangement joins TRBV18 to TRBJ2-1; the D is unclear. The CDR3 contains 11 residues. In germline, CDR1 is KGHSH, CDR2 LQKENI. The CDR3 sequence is CASAPGNEQFF. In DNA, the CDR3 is TGTGCCAGCGCACCAGGTAATGAGCAGTTCTTC.

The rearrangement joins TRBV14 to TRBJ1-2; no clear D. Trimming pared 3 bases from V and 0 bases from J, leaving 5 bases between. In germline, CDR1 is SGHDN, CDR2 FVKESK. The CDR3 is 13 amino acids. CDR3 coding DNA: TGTGCCAGCAGCCAGGGAGCTAACTATGGCTACACCTTC. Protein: CASSQGANYGYTF.

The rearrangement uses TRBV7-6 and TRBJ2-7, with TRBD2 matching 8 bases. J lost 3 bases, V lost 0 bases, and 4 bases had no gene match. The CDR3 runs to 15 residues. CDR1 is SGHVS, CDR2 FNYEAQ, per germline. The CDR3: CASSLAIGRGYEQYF. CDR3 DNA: TGTGCCAGCAGCTTAGCGATCGGGAGGGGCTACGAGCAGTACTTC.

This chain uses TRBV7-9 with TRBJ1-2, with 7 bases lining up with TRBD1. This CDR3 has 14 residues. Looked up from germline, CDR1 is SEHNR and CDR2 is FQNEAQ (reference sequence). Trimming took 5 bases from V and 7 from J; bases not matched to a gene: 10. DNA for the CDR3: TGTGCCAGCAGCCGAGGACAGGCCCAAACTGGCTACACCTTC. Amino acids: CASSRGQAQTGYTF. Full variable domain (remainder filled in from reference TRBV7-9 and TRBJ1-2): DTGVSQNPRHKITKRGQNVTFRCDPISEHNRLYWYRQTLGQGPEFLTYFQNEAQLEKSRLLSDRFSAERPKGSFSTLEIQRTEQGDSAMYLCASSRGQAQTGYTFGSGTRLTVV.

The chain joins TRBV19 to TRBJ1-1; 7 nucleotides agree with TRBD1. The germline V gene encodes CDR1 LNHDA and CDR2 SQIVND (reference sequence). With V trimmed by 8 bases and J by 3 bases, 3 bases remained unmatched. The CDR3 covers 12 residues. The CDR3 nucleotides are TGTGCCAGTCAGAGGGGGCACACTGAAGCTTTCTTT. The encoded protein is CASQRGHTEAFF. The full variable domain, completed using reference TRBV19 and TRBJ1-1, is DGGITQSPKYLFRKEGQNVTLSCEQNLNHDAMYWYRQDPGQGLRLIYYSQIVNDFQKGDIAEGYSVSREKKESFPLTVTSAQKNPTAFYLCASQRGHTEAFFGQGTRLTVV.

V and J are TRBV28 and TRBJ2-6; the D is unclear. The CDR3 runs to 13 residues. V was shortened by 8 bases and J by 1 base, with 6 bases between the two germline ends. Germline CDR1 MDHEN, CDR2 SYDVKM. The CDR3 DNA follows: TGTGCCAGCTGCTATTCTGGGGCCAACGTCCTGACTTTC. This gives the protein CASCYSGANVLTF.

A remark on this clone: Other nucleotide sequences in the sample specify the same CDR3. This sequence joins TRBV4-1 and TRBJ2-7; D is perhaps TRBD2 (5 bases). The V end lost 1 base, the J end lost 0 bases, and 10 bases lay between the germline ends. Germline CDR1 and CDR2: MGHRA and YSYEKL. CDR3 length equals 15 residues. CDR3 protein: CASSQAAGSSYEQYF. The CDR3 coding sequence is TGCGCCAGCAGCCAAGCGGCGGGTAGCTCCTACGAGCAGTACTTC.

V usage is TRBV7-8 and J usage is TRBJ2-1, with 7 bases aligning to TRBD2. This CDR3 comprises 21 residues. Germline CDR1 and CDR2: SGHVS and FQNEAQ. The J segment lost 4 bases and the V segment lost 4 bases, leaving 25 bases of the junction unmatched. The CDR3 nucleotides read TGTGCCAGCAGCTCCCCAGGTCAGGGTCCTGTAGCGGGCCATCTTTACAATGAGCAGTTCTTC. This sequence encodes CASSSPGQGPVAGHLYNEQFF. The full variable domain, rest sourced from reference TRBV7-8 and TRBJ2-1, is GAGVSQSPRYKVAKRGQDVALRCDPISGHVSLFWYQQALGQGPEFLTYFQNEAQLDKSGLPSDRFFAERPEGSVSTLKIQRTQQEDSAVYLCASSSPGQGPVAGHLYNEQFFGPGTRLTVL.

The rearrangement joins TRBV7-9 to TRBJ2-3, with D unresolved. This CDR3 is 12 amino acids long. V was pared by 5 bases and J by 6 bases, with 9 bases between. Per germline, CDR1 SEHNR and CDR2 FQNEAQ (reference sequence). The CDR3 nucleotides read TGTGCCAGCAGCCTTTTGGAGGATACGCAGTATTTT. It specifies CASSLLEDTQYF.

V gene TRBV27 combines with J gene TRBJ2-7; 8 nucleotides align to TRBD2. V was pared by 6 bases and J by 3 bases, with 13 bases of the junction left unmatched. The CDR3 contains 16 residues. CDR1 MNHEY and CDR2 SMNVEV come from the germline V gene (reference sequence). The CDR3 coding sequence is TGTGCCAGCAGCCCCGACCCCGGGACTAGAGACTACGAGCAGTACTTC. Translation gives CASSPDPGTRDYEQYF.

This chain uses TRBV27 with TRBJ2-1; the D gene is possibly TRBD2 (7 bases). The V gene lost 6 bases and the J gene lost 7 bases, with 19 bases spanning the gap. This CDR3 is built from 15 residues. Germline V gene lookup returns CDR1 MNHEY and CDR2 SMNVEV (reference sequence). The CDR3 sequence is CASSRGAVGGNEQFF. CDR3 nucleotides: TGTGCCAGCAGCCGGGGGGCGGTGGGAGGGAATGAGCAGTTCTTC.

The CDR3 DNA sequence: TGTGCCAGCAGTTACTCTATTCCGGGACAGGGGGCGTCCGAGCAGTACTTC. This codes for CASSYSIPGQGASEQYF. The chain links TRBV27 to TRBJ2-7, with 12 bases aligning to TRBD1. The V gene end was trimmed by 4 bases and the J gene end by 6 bases; junction bases not matched to a gene: 13. The CDR3 sequence is 17 residues long. Germline CDR1 reads MNHEY; CDR2 reads SMNVEV (reference sequence).

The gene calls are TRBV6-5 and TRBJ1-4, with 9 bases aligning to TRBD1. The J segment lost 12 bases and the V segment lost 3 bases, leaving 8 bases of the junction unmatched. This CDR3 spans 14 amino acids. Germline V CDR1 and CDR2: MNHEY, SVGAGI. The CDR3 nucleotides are TGTGCCAGCAGTTATGGGACAGGGATTGGGGAACTGTTTTTT. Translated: CASSYGTGIGELFF.

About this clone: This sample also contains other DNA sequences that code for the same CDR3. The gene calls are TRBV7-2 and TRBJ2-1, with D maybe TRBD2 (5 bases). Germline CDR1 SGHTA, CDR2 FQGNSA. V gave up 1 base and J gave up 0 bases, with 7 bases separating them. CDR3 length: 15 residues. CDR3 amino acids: CASSLVGSSYNEQFF. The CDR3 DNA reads TGTGCCAGCAGCTTAGTGGGGAGCTCCTACAATGAGCAGTTCTTC.

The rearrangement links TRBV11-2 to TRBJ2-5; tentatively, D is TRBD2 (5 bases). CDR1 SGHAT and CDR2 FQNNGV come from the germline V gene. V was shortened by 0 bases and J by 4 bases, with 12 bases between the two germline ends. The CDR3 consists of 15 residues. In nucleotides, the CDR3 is TGTGCCAGCAGCTTAGACGGGAACTACGGAGAGACCCAGTACTTC. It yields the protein CASSLDGNYGETQYF.

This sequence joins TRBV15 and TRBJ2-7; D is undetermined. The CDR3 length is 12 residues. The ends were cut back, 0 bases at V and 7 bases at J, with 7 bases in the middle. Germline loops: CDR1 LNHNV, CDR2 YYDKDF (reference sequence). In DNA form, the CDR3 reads TGTGCCACCAGCAGAGATGCGAAAGAGCAGTACTTC. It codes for CATSRDAKEQYF. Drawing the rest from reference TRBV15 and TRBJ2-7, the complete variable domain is DAMVIQNPRYQVTQFGKPVTLSCSQTLNHNVMYWYQQKSSQAPKLLFHYYDKDFNNEADTPDNFQSRRPNTSFCFLDIRSPGLGDTAMYLCATSRDAKEQYFGPGTRLTVT.

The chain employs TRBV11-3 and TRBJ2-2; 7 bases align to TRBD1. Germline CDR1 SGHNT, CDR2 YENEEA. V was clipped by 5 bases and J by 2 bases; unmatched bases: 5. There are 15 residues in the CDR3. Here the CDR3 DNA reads TGTGCCAGCAGCACGCGACAGGGTAACACCGGGGAGCTGTTTTTT. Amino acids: CASSTRQGNTGELFF.

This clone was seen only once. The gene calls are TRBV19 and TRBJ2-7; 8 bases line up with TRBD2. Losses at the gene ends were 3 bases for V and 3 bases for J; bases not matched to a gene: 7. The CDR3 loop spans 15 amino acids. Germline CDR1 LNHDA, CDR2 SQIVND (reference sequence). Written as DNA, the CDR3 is TGTGCCAGTAGTATGGGTAGCGGGAATCTCTACGAGCAGTACTTC. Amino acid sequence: CASSMGSGNLYEQYF. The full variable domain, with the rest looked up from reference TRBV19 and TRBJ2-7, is DGGITQSPKYLFRKEGQNVTLSCEQNLNHDAMYWYRQDPGQGLRLIYYSQIVNDFQKGDIAEGYSVSREKKESFPLTVTSAQKNPTAFYLCASSMGSGNLYEQYFGPGTRLTVT.

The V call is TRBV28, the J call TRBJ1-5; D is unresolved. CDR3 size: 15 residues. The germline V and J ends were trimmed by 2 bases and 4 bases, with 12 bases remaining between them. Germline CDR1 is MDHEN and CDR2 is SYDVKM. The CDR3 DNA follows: TGTGCCAGCAGTTTAACCCGGGAGTGGAATCAGCCCCAGCATTTT. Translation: CASSLTREWNQPQHF. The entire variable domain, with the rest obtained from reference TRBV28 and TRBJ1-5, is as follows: DVKVTQSSRYLVKRTGEKVFLECVQDMDHENMFWYRQDPGLGLRLIYFSYDVKMKEKGDIPEGYSVSREKKERFSLILESASTNQTSMYLCASSLTREWNQPQHFGDGTRLSIL.

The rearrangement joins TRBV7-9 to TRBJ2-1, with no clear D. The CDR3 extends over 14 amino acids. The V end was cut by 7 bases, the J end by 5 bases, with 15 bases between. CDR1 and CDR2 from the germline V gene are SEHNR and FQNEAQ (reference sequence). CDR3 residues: CASNPPGRDNEQFF. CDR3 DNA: TGTGCCAGCAACCCCCCGGGTAGAGACAATGAGCAGTTCTTC.

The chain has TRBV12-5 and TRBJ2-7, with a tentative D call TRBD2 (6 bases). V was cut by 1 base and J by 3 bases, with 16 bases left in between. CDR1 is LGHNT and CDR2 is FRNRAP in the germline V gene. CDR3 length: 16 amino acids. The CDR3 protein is CASGLGPELANYEQYF. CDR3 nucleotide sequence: TGTGCTAGTGGTTTGGGCCCAGAGCTAGCGAACTACGAGCAGTACTTC.

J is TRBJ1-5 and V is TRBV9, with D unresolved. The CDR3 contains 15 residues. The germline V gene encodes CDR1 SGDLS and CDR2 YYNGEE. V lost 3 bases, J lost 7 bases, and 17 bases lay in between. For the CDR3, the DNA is TGTGCCAGCAGCGCTGACGGGAGGTCCGGGCAGCCCCAGCATTTT. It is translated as CASSADGRSGQPQHF.

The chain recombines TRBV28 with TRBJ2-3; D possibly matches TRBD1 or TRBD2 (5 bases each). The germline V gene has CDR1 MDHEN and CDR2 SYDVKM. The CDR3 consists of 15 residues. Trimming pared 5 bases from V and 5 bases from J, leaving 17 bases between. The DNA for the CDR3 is TGTGCCAGCAGTAGTCGGGACGGGTTAAAAGATACGCAGTATTTT. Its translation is CASSSRDGLKDTQYF.